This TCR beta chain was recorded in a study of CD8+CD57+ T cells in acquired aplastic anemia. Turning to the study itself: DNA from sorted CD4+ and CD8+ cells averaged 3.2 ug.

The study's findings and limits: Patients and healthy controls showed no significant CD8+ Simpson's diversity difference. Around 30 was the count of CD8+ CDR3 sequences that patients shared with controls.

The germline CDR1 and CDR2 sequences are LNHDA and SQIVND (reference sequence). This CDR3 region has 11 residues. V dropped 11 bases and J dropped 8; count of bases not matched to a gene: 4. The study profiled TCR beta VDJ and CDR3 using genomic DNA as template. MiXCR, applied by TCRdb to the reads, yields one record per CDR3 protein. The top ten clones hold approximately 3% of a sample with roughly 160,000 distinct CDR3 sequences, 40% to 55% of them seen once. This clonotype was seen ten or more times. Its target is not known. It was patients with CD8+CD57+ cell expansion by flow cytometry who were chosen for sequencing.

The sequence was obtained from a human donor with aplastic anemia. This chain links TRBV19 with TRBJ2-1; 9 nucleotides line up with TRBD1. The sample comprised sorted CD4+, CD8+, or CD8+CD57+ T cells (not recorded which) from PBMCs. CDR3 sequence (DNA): TGTGCCTCTGGACAGGGGCATGAGCAGTTCTTC. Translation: CASGQGHEQFF.